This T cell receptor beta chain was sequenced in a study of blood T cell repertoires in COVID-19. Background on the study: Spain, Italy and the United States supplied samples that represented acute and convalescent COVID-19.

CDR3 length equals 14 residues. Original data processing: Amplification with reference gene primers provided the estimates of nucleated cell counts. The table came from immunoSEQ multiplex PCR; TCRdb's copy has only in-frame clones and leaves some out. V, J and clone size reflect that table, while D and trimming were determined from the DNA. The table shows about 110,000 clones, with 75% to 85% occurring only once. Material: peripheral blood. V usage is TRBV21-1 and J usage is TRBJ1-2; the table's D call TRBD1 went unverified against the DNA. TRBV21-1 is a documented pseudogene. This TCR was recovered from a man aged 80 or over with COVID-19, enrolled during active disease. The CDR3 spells CASHLTGRNYGYTF. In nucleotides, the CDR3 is TGTGCCAGCCACCTCACAGGACGAAACTATGGCTACACCTTC.